These 18 T cell receptor beta chains share one sample of origin, sequenced in a study of CD8 T cell repertoires and HIV-1 epitope variants. The assay was immunoSEQ multiplex PCR, and TCRdb's table has in-frame clones only and misses some. The repertoire holds thousands of clones, with roughly two thirds as singletons. No antigens are known for them. Sequencing used cultured CD8+ T cells derived from PBMCs. Receptors originate from a male donor with HIV.

This sequence joins TRBV27 and TRBJ1-1; TRBD1 is a possible D gene (5 bases). V lost 0 bases and J 4 bases, leaving 12 bases between the germline ends. The CDR3 length is 15 residues. The germline gives CDR1 MNHEY, CDR2 SMNVEV (reference sequence). CDR3 residues: CASSLSQGIPTEAFF. DNA of the CDR3: TGTGCCAGCAGTTTATCTCAGGGCATTCCCACTGAAGCTTTCTTT.

The J gene is TRBJ1-1, the V gene TRBV18; a weak D match, TRBD1 (5 bases). CDR3 length: 13 amino acids. V was shortened by 1 base and J by 3 bases, with 6 bases between the two germline ends. Per the germline V gene, CDR1 is KGHSH and CDR2 is LQKENI. This chain's CDR3 is CASSPLGDTEAFF. CDR3 bases: TGTGCCAGCTCACCACTGGGGGACACTGAAGCTTTCTTT.

This chain joins TRBV7-9 and TRBJ1-1, with TRBD1 as a possible D gene (6 bases). CDR1 SEHNR and CDR2 FQNEAQ come from the germline V gene (reference sequence). This CDR3 is 11 amino acids long. V lost 6 bases and J 11 bases, leaving 13 bases between the germline ends. The CDR3 is CASREGDRAFF. The CDR3 DNA reads TGTGCCAGCAGGGAGGGAGACAGGGCTTTCTTT.

This clone turned up a few times. The V and J genes are TRBV6-1 and TRBJ2-7; D possibly corresponds to TRBD1 (6 bases). Trimming pared 4 bases from V and 3 bases from J, leaving 13 bases between. This CDR3 comprises 14 residues. The germline CDR1 and CDR2 sequences are MNHNS and SASEGT. CDR3 loop: CASSARDNGYEQYF. The DNA of the CDR3 is TGTGCCAGCAGTGCTCGGGACAACGGCTACGAGCAGTACTTC.

This chain joins TRBV30 and TRBJ1-2, with 9 bases that match TRBD1. Trimming took 2 bases from V and 8 from J; bases not matched to a gene: 9. CDR3 length equals 14 residues. The germline gives CDR1 GTSNPN, CDR2 SVGIG (reference sequence). In nucleotides, the CDR3 is TGTGCCTGGAGTACGGGACAGGGACCGGGAGGCTACACCTTC. Translation: CAWSTGQGPGGYTF.

The genes are TRBV6-6 and TRBJ2-7, with 11 bases identical to TRBD1. Germline CDR1 MNHNY, CDR2 SVGAGI (reference sequence). The V segment lost 2 bases and the J segment 3 bases; nucleotides outside the gene matches: 3. This CDR3 spans 15 amino acids. CDR3 DNA sequence: TGTGCCAGCAGTTACGGGACAGGGGGTTACTACGAGCAGTACTTC. It translates to CASSYGTGGYYEQYF.

This chain joins TRBV11-2 and TRBJ2-5; TRBD1 might be the D (6 bases). V was clipped by 5 bases and J by 5 bases, with 12 bases between them. The CDR3 spans 13 residues. Germline V lookup: CDR1 SGHAT, CDR2 FQNNGV. CDR3 coding DNA: TGTGCCAGCAGCCGGGACATTGGCGAGACCCAGTACTTC. Translating gives CASSRDIGETQYF.

This clone was recorded only once. The chain recombines TRBV9 with TRBJ1-6; D gene uncertain. This CDR3 has 14 residues. Trimming took off 2 bases at V and 1 base at J, with 4 bases between the two ends. The germline V gene has CDR1 SGDLS and CDR2 YYNGEE. CDR3 bases: TGTGCCAGCAGCGTTGGTTCCTATAATTCACCCCTCCACTTT. The encoded protein is CASSVGSYNSPLHF.

The chain couples TRBV5-1 to TRBJ2-1; 9 positions match TRBD1. The CDR3 totals 16 residues. Per the germline V gene, CDR1 is SGHRS and CDR2 is YFSETQ. With 2 bases clipped from V and 4 bases from J, the junction kept 7 bases outside the gene matches. The CDR3 here is CASSLGRDRVYNEQFF. Written as DNA, the CDR3 is TGCGCCAGCAGCTTAGGCCGGGACAGGGTTTACAATGAGCAGTTCTTC.

This chain uses TRBV5-1 with TRBJ1-2, with D possibly TRBD1 on 5 matching bases. The V gene lost 3 bases and the J gene lost 3 bases, with 12 bases spanning the gap. This CDR3 contains 14 residues. CDR1 and CDR2 from the germline V gene are SGHRS and YFSETQ. The CDR3 region has the DNA TGCGCCAGCAGCTGGGAACAGGACGACTATGGCTACACCTTC. Protein sequence: CASSWEQDDYGYTF.

The chain joins TRBV6-5 to TRBJ1-4; a possible D gene is TRBD1 (5 bases). Germline lookup yields CDR1 MNHEY and CDR2 SVGAGI. The CDR3 contains 14 residues. Trimming pared 2 bases from V and 6 bases from J, leaving 10 bases between. This CDR3 reads CASSYTWGDEKLFF. The CDR3 DNA is TGTGCCAGCAGTTACACCTGGGGGGATGAAAAACTGTTTTTT.

CDR3 sequence: CSVEEAEGSPYEQYF. In nucleotides, the CDR3 is TGCAGCGTTGAAGAAGCCGAGGGGTCTCCCTACGAGCAGTACTTC. The gene calls are TRBV29-1 and TRBJ2-7; D is tentatively TRBD1 or TRBD2 (5 bases each). Germline V lookup: CDR1 SQVTM, CDR2 ANQGSEA. V gave up 0 bases and J gave up 2 bases, with 14 bases separating them. The CDR3 length is 15 residues.

This chain uses TRBV1 with TRBJ2-2; no DNA check was done on the table's D call, TRBD2. TRBV1 is a listed pseudogene. The CDR3 has 17 residues. As DNA, the CDR3 is TGCACCAGCAGCCAAGGTTCGGGGGGGCAGGACACCGGGGAGCTGTTTTTT. As protein: CTSSQGSGGQDTGELFF.

This chain joins TRBV7-9 and TRBJ1-4; TRBD1 matches 9 bases. Germline-derived CDR1 and CDR2 are SEHNR and FQNEAQ (reference sequence). The CDR3 contains 17 residues. V lost 5 bases, J lost 1 base, and 8 bases stayed unmatched. For the CDR3, the DNA is TGTGCCAGCAGCCCCGGGACAGGGATCGTAACTAATGAAAAACTGTTTTTT. Translating it yields CASSPGTGIVTNEKLFF.

This clone was recorded a few times. The chain joins TRBV19 to TRBJ1-5, with 7 nucleotides matching TRBD1. Trimming took 7 bases from V and 7 from J; bases not matched to a gene: 7. Germline CDR1 reads LNHDA; CDR2 reads SQIVND (reference sequence). CDR3 size: 13 residues. The CDR3 loop is CASTTGSRQPQHF. DNA of the CDR3: TGTGCCAGTACGACAGGGAGTAGGCAGCCCCAGCATTTT.

This clone came up once. The chain carries TRBV10-3 and TRBJ2-5, with D tentatively TRBD1 (6 bases). The CDR3 covers 14 residues. Trimming left V 0 bases short and J 4 bases short, with 9 bases between. Germline-derived CDR1 and CDR2 are ENHRY and SYGVKD. The CDR3 sequence: CAISESTDRETQYF. For the CDR3, the DNA is TGTGCCATCAGTGAGTCGACGGACAGAGAGACCCAGTACTTC.

The chain recombines TRBV4-1 with TRBJ1-1, with TRBD1 as a possible D gene (5 bases). Germline loops: CDR1 MGHRA, CDR2 YSYEKL. V lost 2 bases to trimming and J lost 6 bases, with 13 bases between them. CDR3 length: 14 residues. The CDR3 bases are TGCGCCAGCAGCCAATTGGGACTAAGCTCTGAAGCTTTCTTT. Translated: CASSQLGLSSEAFF.

The gene calls are TRBV2 and TRBJ1-4, with TRBD1 matching 10 bases. Germline CDR1 and CDR2: SNHLY and FYNNEI. The CDR3 sequence is 14 residues long. Trimming removed 6 bases from V and 6 bases from J; junction bases left unmatched: 4. This CDR3 is CASRGTGEYEKLFF. Here the CDR3 DNA reads TGTGCCAGCAGGGGGACAGGGGAGTATGAAAAACTGTTTTTT.